This TCR beta chain came from a study of CD8+CD57+ T cells in acquired aplastic anemia. At the level of the study: Isolated CD4+ and CD8+ cells, once sorted, yielded DNA averaging roughly 3.4 ug.

This clonotype was seen a handful of times. Its matching antigen is unknown. Patients picked for sequencing had shown CD8+CD57+ cell expansion detected by flow cytometry. For CDR3 and TCR beta VDJ profiling, genomic DNA was the template used. TCRdb redid the calling of the reads with MiXCR, one entry per CDR3 protein. Among 310,000 or so distinct CDR3 sequences listed, roughly 53% were seen once. With V trimmed by 6 bases and J by 9 bases, 9 bases remained unmatched. This CDR3 spans 14 amino acids. Germline V gene lookup returns CDR1 SGHVS and CDR2 FNYEAQ. General study points: Patients and controls shared twenty-nine CD8+ CDR3 sequences, highly expressed in patients.

Sequenced sample: sorted CD4+, CD8+, or CD8+CD57+ T cells (not recorded which) from PBMCs. This TCR derives from a human donor with aplastic anemia. The chain recombines TRBV7-6 with TRBJ2-1; 9 bases align to TRBD1. The CDR3 DNA follows: TGTGCCAGCAGGCCCGGGACAGGGTTCGCTGAGCAGTTCTTC. Translation gives CASRPGTGFAEQFF.